This TCR beta chain was found in a study of spatial heterogeneity in lung cancer. V lost 3 bases and J lost 3, with 10 bases in between. This CDR3 comprises 14 residues. Per the germline V gene, CDR1 is SGHRS and CDR2 is YFSETQ. This clonotype showed up just a few times. This beta chain appears as a stray read in a library generated for alpha chains; its size is not informative. Time point: sample taken at primary tumor resection. Sequencing was performed on whole RNA extracted from tumor and nontumor lung tissue, or from frozen PBMC, and the material was left unsorted. One entry per CDR3 protein results from TCRdb running MiXCR on the 5' RACE reads. Among roughly 10,000 distinct CDR3 sequences, roughly 6.3% were seen once, and the ten largest hold 25% to 35%.

The chain joins TRBV5-1 to TRBJ2-4, with D possibly being TRBD1 (6 bases). The receptor was isolated from a male donor with early-stage non-small cell lung cancer. The sequencing used PBMCs, collected at surgery. In DNA form, the CDR3 reads TGCGCCAGCAGCTCCTCGGACAGCAAAAACATTCAGTACTTC. Translation gives CASSSSDSKNIQYF.